Following are 14 T cell receptor beta chains from one sample sequenced in a study of blood T cells in healthy people across ages. Primers used in a second PCR of about 7 to 12 cycles were a sample-barcoded 5' primer and a J-beta primer mix. Each CDR3 protein gets one entry after TCRdb re-called the 5' RACE reads with MiXCR. The sample contains about 1.5 million distinct CDR3 sequences, approximately 39% of which appear only once. Sequencing was carried out using blood. These receptors originate from a woman in her late teens or twenties in good health.

This chain connects TRBV2 to TRBJ2-7, with 8 bases identical to TRBD2. There are 15 residues in the CDR3. V gave up 0 bases and J gave up 7 bases; unmatched junction bases: 8. Germline CDR1 SNHLY, CDR2 FYNNEI. The CDR3 nucleotides are TGTGCCAGCAGTGAAGCCGGGACTAGGTATAATGAGCAGTACTTC. It codes for CASSEAGTRYNEQYF.

The chain links TRBV12-3 or TRBV12-4 to TRBJ2-1, with 10 bases identical to TRBD2. The CDR3 has 15 amino acids. Unmatched junction bases numbered 9, after V lost 4 bases and J lost 9 bases. The CDR3 coding sequence is TGTGCCAGCAGTTACCTAGCGGGGGTTCTTGTTGAGCAGTTCTTC. This encodes CASSYLAGVLVEQFF.

On this clonotype itself: This may arise from a read error, as a much more abundant clone is one base away. V usage is TRBV29-1 and J usage is TRBJ2-7; D is unclear. The V end lost 5 bases, the J end lost 7 bases, and 15 bases lay between the germline ends. This CDR3 is built from 12 residues. CDR1 is SQVTM and CDR2 is ANQGSEA in the germline V gene. CDR3 sequence (DNA): TGCAGCGTTCTTACCCGGCCTGATGAGCAGTACTTC. Translation: CSVLTRPDEQYF.

A few counts support this clonotype. The chain carries TRBV6-5 and TRBJ2-5, with D perhaps TRBD1 (5 bases). The CDR3 totals 15 residues. Germline CDR1 MNHEY, CDR2 SVGAGI. V lost 4 bases and J 1 base, leaving 13 bases between the germline ends. Here the CDR3 DNA reads TGTGCCAGCAGTTCAACCTGGACAACCCAAGAGACCCAGTACTTC. This sequence encodes CASSSTWTTQETQYF.

Many counts were recorded for this clonotype. J is TRBJ2-7 and V is TRBV29-1; D could derive from TRBD1 or TRBD2 (5 bases each). This CDR3 is built from 14 residues. V was shortened by 6 bases and J by 1 base, with 16 bases between the two germline ends. CDR1 is SQVTM, CDR2 ANQGSEA, per germline. Here the CDR3 DNA reads TGCAGCGTCGTGGGACGGGTGGCTTCCTACGAGCAGTACTTC. Protein: CSVVGRVASYEQYF.

The rearrangement joins TRBV20-1 to TRBJ2-1; D is possibly TRBD1 (6 bases). Germline loops: CDR1 DFQATT, CDR2 SNEGSKA (reference sequence). The length of the CDR3 is 14 residues. The CDR3 coding sequence is TGCAGCTCTTCCCAGGGGTCCTCCTACAATGAGCAGTTCTTC. This translates into CSSSQGSSYNEQFF.

The genes are TRBV7-8 and TRBJ2-5; 11 bases align to TRBD1. The DNA end is a closer match to TRBJ2-7, so the J assignment may be wrong. Germline CDR1 is SGHVS and CDR2 is FQNEAQ. The CDR3 extends over 15 amino acids. The CDR3 DNA is TGTGCCAGCAGCTTTCGGACAGGGGGCCCCTCCGAGCAGTACTTC. Translating gives CASSFRTGGPSEQYF.

The J gene is TRBJ2-1, the V gene TRBV6-2 or TRBV6-3; perhaps TRBD1 as D (6 bases). The end of the DNA aligns better with TRBJ2-7, so the J call may be wrong. Germline V gene lookup returns CDR1 MNHEY and CDR2 SVGEGT. This CDR3 contains 16 residues. The DNA for the CDR3 is TGTGCCAGCAGTTACAACAGGGAGAGCTCCTACAATGAGCAGTACTTC. Protein: CASSYNRESSYNEQYF.

This clonotype was seen a few times. The chain has TRBV12-3 or TRBV12-4 and TRBJ2-3, with D possibly TRBD1 on 6 matching bases. Trimming left V 3 bases short and J 2 bases short, with 12 bases between. The CDR3 spans 15 residues. The CDR3, as DNA: TGTGCCAGCAGTTTGACAGGAGGAAACACAGATACGCAGTATTTT. Its translation: CASSLTGGNTDTQYF.

Details on this clonotype: It may be a read error: a sequence one base away is much more abundant. The rearrangement joins TRBV10-3 to TRBJ2-1, with TRBD1 matching over 7 bases. J was trimmed by 9 bases and V by 10 bases; bases with no gene match: 18. CDR1 ENHRY and CDR2 SYGVKD come from the germline V gene. This CDR3 is built from 15 residues. As DNA, the CDR3 is TGTGCCACCAGCGATGACAGGGACATACAAATTGAGCAGTTCTTC. Translated: CATSDDRDIQIEQFF.

This clonotype was picked up a small number of times. The chain employs TRBV10-3 and TRBJ2-1; D not certain. The V gene lost 5 bases and the J gene lost 2 bases, with 10 bases spanning the gap. This CDR3 spans 14 amino acids. CDR1 and CDR2 (germline): ENHRY, SYGVKD. DNA for the CDR3: TGTGCCATCAGTCCCGACGCCACCTACAATGAGCAGTTCTTC. It is translated as CAISPDATYNEQFF.

The V gene is TRBV29-1, the J gene TRBJ1-2; D remains ambiguous. Trimming removed 6 bases from V and 0 bases from J, with 11 bases in between. The CDR3 runs to 13 residues. The germline V gene has CDR1 SQVTM and CDR2 ANQGSEA. The CDR3, as DNA: TGCAGCGTGACGAGCCAGCCTAACTATGGCTACACCTTC. The encoded protein is CSVTSQPNYGYTF. The complete variable domain, with remaining parts taken from reference TRBV29-1 and TRBJ1-2, reads SAVISQKPSRDICQRGTSLTIQCQVDSQVTMMFWYRQQPGQSLTLIATANQGSEATYESGFVIDKFPISRPNLTFSTLTVSNMSPEDSSIYLCSVTSQPNYGYTFGSGTRLTVV.

The V call is TRBV28, the J call TRBJ2-3; D unresolved. Germline CDR1 and CDR2: MDHEN and SYDVKM. This CDR3 is built from 13 residues. V lost 6 bases and J lost 5, with 12 bases in between. The CDR3 DNA is TGTGCCAGCAGAGACATGAACAAAGATACGCAGTATTTT. Amino acid sequence: CASRDMNKDTQYF.

This clonotype has a single count. CDR3 sequence reads: CSVDRTNTEAFF. CDR3 nucleotides: TGCAGCGTTGACAGAACGAACACTGAAGCTTTCTTT. V gene TRBV29-1 combines with J gene TRBJ1-1; D is unclear. Trimming took off 3 bases at V and 1 base at J, with 6 bases between the two ends. This CDR3 is 12 amino acids long. Looked up from germline, CDR1 is SQVTM and CDR2 is ANQGSEA.